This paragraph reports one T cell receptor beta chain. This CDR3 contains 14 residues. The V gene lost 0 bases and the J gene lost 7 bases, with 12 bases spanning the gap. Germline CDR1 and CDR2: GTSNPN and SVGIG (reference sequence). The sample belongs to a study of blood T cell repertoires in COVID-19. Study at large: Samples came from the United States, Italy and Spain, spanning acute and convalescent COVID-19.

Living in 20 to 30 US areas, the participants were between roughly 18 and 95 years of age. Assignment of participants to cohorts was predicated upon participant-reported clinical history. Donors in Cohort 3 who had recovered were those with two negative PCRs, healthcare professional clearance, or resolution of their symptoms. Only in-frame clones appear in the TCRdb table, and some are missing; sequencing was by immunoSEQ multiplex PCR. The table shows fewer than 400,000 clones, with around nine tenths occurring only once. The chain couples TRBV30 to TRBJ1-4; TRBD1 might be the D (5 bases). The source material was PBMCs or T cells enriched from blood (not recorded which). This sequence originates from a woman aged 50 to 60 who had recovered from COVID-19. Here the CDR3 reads CAWSVARRGEKLFF. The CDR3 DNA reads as TGTGCCTGGAGTGTAGCCCGAAGGGGTGAAAAACTGTTTTTT. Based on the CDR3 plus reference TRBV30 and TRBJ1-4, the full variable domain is SQTIHQWPATLVQPVGSPLSLECTVEGTSNPNLYWYRQAAGRGLQLLFYSVGIGQISSEVPQNLSASRPQDRQFILSSKKLLLSDSGFYLCAWSVARRGEKLFFGSGTQLSVL.